These 30 T cell receptor beta chains originate from one sample sequenced in a study of blood T cell repertoires in COVID-19. Sequenced by immunoSEQ multiplex PCR; TCRdb stores in-frame clones only, minus some. The sample yields roughly 300,000 clones, approximately 83% seen once. The sample comprised peripheral blood. Receptor source: a human donor in a cohort sampled during active COVID-19.

This clone has only one observation. This chain uses TRBV10-3 with TRBJ2-7; TRBD2 might be the D (5 bases). Between the trimmed V and J ends, which lost 6 bases and 0 bases, there was a span of 9 bases. The CDR3 is 13 amino acids. The V gene's germline CDR1 is ENHRY and CDR2 SYGVKD. The CDR3 region has the DNA TGTGCCATCAGGCAGGAGGTCTCCTACGAGCAGTACTTC. Amino acids: CAIRQEVSYEQYF.

J is TRBJ1-2 and V is TRBV3-1 (or the pseudogene TRBV3-2); 8 positions agree with TRBD1. The CDR3 runs to 13 residues. V trimming: 3 bases; J trimming: 6 bases; junction bases outside the gene matches: 3. Germline V CDR1 and CDR2: LGHDT, YNNKEL (reference sequence). Written as DNA, the CDR3 is TGTGCCAGCAGCCAGGGACAGGCAAATGGCTACACCTTC. It translates to CASSQGQANGYTF.

The V gene is TRBV3-1 (or the pseudogene TRBV3-2), the J gene TRBJ2-3, with 11 bases identical to TRBD2. With 1 base clipped from V and 5 bases from J, the junction kept 5 bases outside the gene matches. Germline-derived CDR1 and CDR2 are LGHDT and YNNKEL (reference sequence). This CDR3 contains 16 residues. CDR3 DNA: TGTGCCAGCAGCCAAGGGCTCCTAGCGGGAGGAGATACGCAGTATTTT. Translating gives CASSQGLLAGGDTQYF.

The chain combines TRBV6-5 with TRBJ1-2; TRBD1 might be the D (5 bases). The germline gives CDR1 MNHEY, CDR2 SVGAGI. The CDR3 has 15 residues. The germline V and J ends were trimmed by 0 bases and 4 bases, with 12 bases remaining between them. CDR3 residues: CASSYSMGQIYGYTF. Written as DNA, the CDR3 is TGTGCCAGCAGTTACTCGATGGGGCAGATCTATGGCTACACCTTC.

This rearrangement joins TRBV7-6 to TRBJ1-6, with no clear D. Germline V gene data show CDR1 as SGHVS and CDR2 as FNYEAQ. The CDR3 totals 14 residues. V dropped 4 bases and J dropped 4 bases, with 8 bases sitting between them. The CDR3 bases are TGTGCCAGCAGCTCTGAGGTTTATAATTCACCCCTCCACTTT. Translation: CASSSEVYNSPLHF.

V and J are TRBV5-8 and TRBJ2-1, with 8 bases that match TRBD2. The CDR3 length is 15 residues. Germline V gives CDR1 SGHTS, CDR2 YDEGEE. The V gene end was trimmed by 4 bases and the J gene end by 4 bases; junction bases not matched to a gene: 7. This CDR3 is CASSPTTSVYNEQFF. In DNA, the CDR3 is TGTGCCAGCAGCCCGACGACTAGCGTTTACAATGAGCAGTTCTTC.

This clone showed up just once. The rearrangement links TRBV9 to TRBJ2-3; perhaps TRBD2 as D (6 bases). Germline CDR1 and CDR2: SGDLS and YYNGEE. Trimming took off 3 bases at V and 2 bases at J, with 13 bases between the two ends. The CDR3 consists of 15 residues. CDR3 DNA: TGTGCCAGCAGCGAGGAGGGAGATGACACAGATACGCAGTATTTT. Residues: CASSEEGDDTDTQYF.

In this sample, this clone turned up once. V usage is TRBV7-2 and J usage is TRBJ1-3, with D possibly being TRBD1 (6 bases). The V and J ends lost 8 bases and 4 bases respectively, with 9 bases between them. This CDR3 spans 12 amino acids. The germline CDR1 and CDR2 sequences are SGHTA and FQGNSA. The CDR3 DNA sequence: TGTGCCAGCCGGGACACGGGAAACACCATATATTTT. Residues: CASRDTGNTIYF.

The chain combines TRBV6-1 with TRBJ2-3; TRBD2 matches at 13 bases. After removal of 3 bases from V and 2 bases from J, the junction contained 2 bases not matched to a gene. The germline gives CDR1 MNHNS, CDR2 SASEGT. This CDR3 has 16 amino acids. DNA of the CDR3: TGTGCCAGCAGTGAGGGACTAGCGGGACCCACAGATACGCAGTATTTT. Residues: CASSEGLAGPTDTQYF.

This chain uses TRBV19 with TRBJ1-2; D remains ambiguous. Per the germline V gene, CDR1 is LNHDA and CDR2 is SQIVND (reference sequence). The CDR3 totals 12 residues. V lost 4 bases and J 5 bases, leaving 8 bases between the germline ends. CDR3 DNA: TGTGCCAGTAGTAACCGGGTTTATGGCTACACCTTC. Amino acid sequence: CASSNRVYGYTF.

This chain joins TRBV12-3 or TRBV12-4 and TRBJ2-5; D is perhaps TRBD1 (6 bases). This CDR3 is 13 amino acids long. The germline V and J ends were trimmed by 4 bases and 4 bases, with 10 bases remaining between them. In DNA form, the CDR3 reads TGTGCCAGCAGTTCACAGGGAAGAGAGACCCAGTACTTC. This gives the protein CASSSQGRETQYF.

The V and J genes are TRBV4-2 and TRBJ1-5, with D possibly matching TRBD1 (6 bases). V dropped 1 base and J dropped 7 bases, with 14 bases sitting between them. In germline, CDR1 is LGHNA, CDR2 YNFKEQ. The CDR3 contains 15 residues. The CDR3 sequence is CASSQAAQGGQPQHF. CDR3 bases: TGTGCCAGCAGCCAAGCCGCACAGGGAGGGCAGCCCCAGCATTTT.

This chain joins TRBV5-4 and TRBJ2-7; possibly TRBD2 for D (5 bases). The CDR3 runs to 13 residues. Per the germline V gene, CDR1 is SGHNT and CDR2 is YYREEE (reference sequence). V lost 2 bases and J lost 2, with 8 bases in between. DNA of the CDR3: TGTGCCAGCAGCTTAACGGGGACCTACGAGCAGTACTTC. Encoded protein: CASSLTGTYEQYF.

For the CDR3, the DNA is TGTGCCAGCGCCCGGTCTGGGGGCTCGGAGACCCAGTACTTC. Translation gives CASARSGGSETQYF. The chain combines TRBV18 with TRBJ2-5; D may be TRBD1 (6 bases). The germline V gene has CDR1 KGHSH and CDR2 LQKENI. Trimming cost V 8 bases and J 5 bases, with 18 bases left between them. The CDR3 is made up of 14 amino acids.

This clone showed up just once. The chain uses TRBV6-5 and TRBJ1-4, with 9 bases fitting TRBD1. The CDR3 sequence is 15 residues long. With V trimmed by 6 bases and J by 8 bases, 10 bases remained unmatched. Germline V CDR1 and CDR2: MNHEY, SVGAGI. CDR3 sequence (DNA): TGTGCCAGCAGCCTAGCCGGGACAGGGATGGAAAAACTGTTTTTT. Translating it yields CASSLAGTGMEKLFF.

The chain uses TRBV27 and TRBJ1-5; weak D call: TRBD1 (5 bases). V dropped 0 bases and J dropped 2 bases, with 8 bases sitting between them. Looked up from germline, CDR1 is MNHEY and CDR2 is SMNVEV (reference sequence). The CDR3 covers 15 residues. CDR3 residues: CASSLSQGRNQPQHF. CDR3 DNA sequence: TGTGCCAGCAGTTTATCGCAGGGTCGCAATCAGCCCCAGCATTTT.

Turning to this clone: Because the CDR3's place on the DNA is in doubt, the DNA is left out and the CDR3 is given as listed by TCRdb. The chain is built from TRBV6-1 and TRBJ1-2. The CDR3 adds up to 13 amino acids, both ends counted. CDR1 is MNHNS and CDR2 is SASEGT in the germline V gene. This chain's CDR3 is CASSEFGGGARTF.

V usage is TRBV3-1 (or the pseudogene TRBV3-2) and J usage is TRBJ1-1, with D perhaps TRBD1 (5 bases). V lost 3 bases and J lost 0, with 11 bases in between. The germline V gene encodes CDR1 LGHDT and CDR2 YNNKEL (reference sequence). CDR3 size: 15 residues. The CDR3 sequence: CASSQRGTLNTEAFF. Here the CDR3 DNA reads TGTGCCAGCAGCCAGAGAGGGACTTTGAACACTGAAGCTTTCTTT.

This chain connects TRBV3-1 (or the pseudogene TRBV3-2) to TRBJ2-7, with D hard to call. The CDR3 runs to 11 residues. Germline-derived CDR1 and CDR2 are LGHDT and YNNKEL (reference sequence). The germline V and J ends were trimmed by 4 bases and 4 bases, with 5 bases remaining between them. The CDR3 is CASSPGYEQYF. CDR3 in DNA: TGTGCCAGCAGCCCGGGTTACGAGCAGTACTTC.

V usage is TRBV20-1 and J usage is TRBJ2-5, with D perhaps TRBD1 (6 bases). The CDR3 has 12 amino acids. Per the germline V gene, CDR1 is DFQATT and CDR2 is SNEGSKA (reference sequence). V was cut by 3 bases and J by 5 bases, with 10 bases left in between. In nucleotides, the CDR3 is TGCAGTGCTAGTAGGACAGTCGAGACCCAGTACTTC. This encodes CSASRTVETQYF.

The J gene is TRBJ2-1, the V gene TRBV27, with 9 bases lining up with TRBD2. This CDR3 region has 16 residues. Unmatched junction bases numbered 14, after V lost 4 bases and J lost 10 bases. Germline assignment: CDR1 MNHEY and CDR2 SMNVEV (reference sequence). The DNA of the CDR3 is TGTGCCAGCAGTTCCCCTAGGCGGGAGGGGGGGTCGGAGCAGTTCTTC. It codes for CASSSPRREGGSEQFF.

This sequence joins TRBV29-1 and TRBJ2-5; D might be TRBD1 (6 bases). V was pared by 6 bases and J by 1 base, with 9 bases between. The CDR3 is 12 residues long. Germline V gene data show CDR1 as SQVTM and CDR2 as ANQGSEA. The CDR3 bases are TGCAGCGTCCGGACAGTCCAAGAGACCCAGTACTTC. It codes for CSVRTVQETQYF.

This clone has more than one count but fewer than ten. The chain combines TRBV9 with TRBJ1-1; D unresolved. The CDR3 length is 15 residues. V was clipped by 0 bases and J by 8 bases, with 17 bases between them. The V gene's germline CDR1 is SGDLS and CDR2 YYNGEE. CDR3 amino acids: CASSVVEVSSQEAFF. The CDR3, as DNA: TGTGCCAGCAGCGTAGTTGAAGTGAGTTCTCAAGAAGCTTTCTTT. Using reference TRBV9 and TRBJ1-1 for the parts outside the CDR3, the full variable domain is DSGVTQTPKHLITATGQRVTLRCSPRSGDLSVYWYQQSLDQGLQFLIQYYNGEERAKGNILERFSAQQFPDLHSELNLSSLELGDSALYFCASSVVEVSSQEAFFGQGTRLTVV.

The chain carries TRBV3-1 (or the pseudogene TRBV3-2) and TRBJ2-1; TRBD2 matches 7 bases. This CDR3 contains 15 residues. In germline, CDR1 is LGHDT, CDR2 YNNKEL (reference sequence). V was clipped by 2 bases and J by 6 bases; unmatched bases: 7. For the CDR3, the DNA is TGTGCCAGCAGCCAAAGGAGGGAGGGCCCCAATGAGCAGTTCTTC. It yields the protein CASSQRREGPNEQFF.

This clone was counted once. The chain couples TRBV7-9 to TRBJ1-6; TRBD1 is a possible D gene (6 bases). This CDR3 comprises 15 residues. Per the germline V gene, CDR1 is SEHNR and CDR2 is FQNEAQ (reference sequence). V was trimmed by 3 bases and J by 6 bases, leaving 12 bases between them. CDR3 in DNA: TGTGCCAGCAGCTTTGGGGGGGCGGGTAATTCACCCCTCCACTTT. Translated: CASSFGGAGNSPLHF.

The rearrangement joins TRBV15 to TRBJ1-5; D remains ambiguous. Looked up from germline, CDR1 is LNHNV and CDR2 is YYDKDF (reference sequence). The CDR3 contains 12 residues. The ends were cut back, 5 bases at V and 3 bases at J, with 5 bases in the middle. The CDR3 loop is CATSRVNQPQHF. The CDR3 bases are TGTGCCACCAGCCGGGTCAATCAGCCCCAGCATTTT.

V gene TRBV7-6 combines with J gene TRBJ1-4; TRBD1 matches at 8 bases. The CDR3 runs 15 residues. Trimming took 4 bases from V and 7 from J; bases not matched to a gene: 8. Per germline, CDR1 SGHVS and CDR2 FNYEAQ. The CDR3 protein is CASSSPGQEGEKLFF. The CDR3 DNA is TGTGCCAGCAGCTCGCCGGGACAGGAGGGTGAAAAACTGTTTTTT.

The V and J genes are TRBV7-2 and TRBJ2-3, with 7 bases identical to TRBD2. The ends lost 2 bases at V and 4 bases at J; junction bases unmatched: 6. CDR3 size: 15 residues. CDR1 is SGHTA, CDR2 FQGNSA, per germline. This CDR3 reads CASSLSGRAPDTQYF. The CDR3 nucleotides read TGTGCCAGCAGCTTAAGTGGGAGGGCCCCAGATACGCAGTATTTT.

V is TRBV21-1 and J is TRBJ1-1; no check of the table's D call, TRBD1, against the DNA was made. TRBV21-1 is noted as a pseudogene. This CDR3 contains 15 residues. CDR3 in amino acids: CASSKQQCWNTEAFF. The CDR3 DNA reads TGTGCCAGCAGCAAACAACAGTGCTGGAACACTGAAGCTTTCTTT.

In nucleotides, the CDR3 is TGTGCCAGCAGCAAGACGGGACAGGGTGTCTCACCCCTCCACTTT. Protein product: CASSKTGQGVSPLHF. The gene calls are TRBV7-2 and TRBJ1-6; 9 bases are a match to TRBD1. Germline trimming cut 5 bases from V and 10 bases from J; bases unmatched to any gene: 9. Germline V gene sequence: CDR1 SGHTA, CDR2 FQGNSA. The CDR3 is 15 residues long.